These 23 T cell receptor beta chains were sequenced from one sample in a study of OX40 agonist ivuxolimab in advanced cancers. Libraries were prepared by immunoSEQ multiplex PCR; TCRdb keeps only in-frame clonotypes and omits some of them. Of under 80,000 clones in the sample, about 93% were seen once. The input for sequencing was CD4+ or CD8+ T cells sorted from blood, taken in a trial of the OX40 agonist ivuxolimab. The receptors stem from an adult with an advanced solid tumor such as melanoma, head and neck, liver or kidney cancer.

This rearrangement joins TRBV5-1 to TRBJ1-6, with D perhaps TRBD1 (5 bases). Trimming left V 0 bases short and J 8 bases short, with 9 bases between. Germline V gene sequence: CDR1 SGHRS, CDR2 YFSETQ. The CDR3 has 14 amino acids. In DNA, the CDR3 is TGCGCCAGCAGCTTGGAGGGGAGTGATTCACCCCTCCACTTT. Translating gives CASSLEGSDSPLHF. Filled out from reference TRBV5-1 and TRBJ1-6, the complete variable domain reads KAGVTQTPRYLIKTRGQQVTLSCSPISGHRSVSWYQQTPGQGLQFLFEYFSETQRNKGNFPGRFSGRQFSNSRSEMNVSTLELGDSALYLCASSLEGSDSPLHFGNGTRLTVT.

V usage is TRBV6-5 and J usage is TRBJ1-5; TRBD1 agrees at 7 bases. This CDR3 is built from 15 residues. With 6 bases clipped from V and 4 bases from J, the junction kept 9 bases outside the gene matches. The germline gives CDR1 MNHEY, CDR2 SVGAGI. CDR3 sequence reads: CASSDTGVGNQPQHF. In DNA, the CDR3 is TGTGCCAGCAGCGACACAGGGGTTGGAAATCAGCCCCAGCATTTT.

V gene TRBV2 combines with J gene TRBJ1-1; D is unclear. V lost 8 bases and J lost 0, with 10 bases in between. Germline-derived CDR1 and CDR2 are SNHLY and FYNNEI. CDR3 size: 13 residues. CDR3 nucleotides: TGTGCCAGCTACGCAGGCCTGAACACTGAAGCTTTCTTT. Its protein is CASYAGLNTEAFF.

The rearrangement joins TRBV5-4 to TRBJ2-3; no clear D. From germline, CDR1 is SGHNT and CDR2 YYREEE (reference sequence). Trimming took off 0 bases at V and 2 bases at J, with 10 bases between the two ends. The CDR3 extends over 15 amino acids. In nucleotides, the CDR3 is TGTGCCAGCAGCTTGGCCCAAAGTTTCACAGATACGCAGTATTTT. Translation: CASSLAQSFTDTQYF. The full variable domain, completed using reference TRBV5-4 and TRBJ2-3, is ETGVTQSPTHLIKTRGQQVTLRCSSQSGHNTVSWYQQALGQGPQFIFQYYREEENGRGNFPPRFSGLQFPNYSSELNVNALELDDSALYLCASSLAQSFTDTQYFGPGTRLTVL.

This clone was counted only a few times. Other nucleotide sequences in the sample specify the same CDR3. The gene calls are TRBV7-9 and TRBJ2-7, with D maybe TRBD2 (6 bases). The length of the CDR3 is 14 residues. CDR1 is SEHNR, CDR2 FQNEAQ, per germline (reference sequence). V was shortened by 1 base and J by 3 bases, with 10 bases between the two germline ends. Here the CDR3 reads CASSLVGGVYEQYF. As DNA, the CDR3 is TGTGCCAGCAGCTTAGTCGGGGGAGTCTACGAGCAGTACTTC.

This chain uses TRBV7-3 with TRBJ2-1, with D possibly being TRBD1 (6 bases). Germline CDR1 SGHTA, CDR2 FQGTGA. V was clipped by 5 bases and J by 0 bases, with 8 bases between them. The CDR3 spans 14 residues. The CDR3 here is CASSLQGSYNEQFF. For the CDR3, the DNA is TGTGCCAGCAGCCTACAGGGCTCCTACAATGAGCAGTTCTTC.

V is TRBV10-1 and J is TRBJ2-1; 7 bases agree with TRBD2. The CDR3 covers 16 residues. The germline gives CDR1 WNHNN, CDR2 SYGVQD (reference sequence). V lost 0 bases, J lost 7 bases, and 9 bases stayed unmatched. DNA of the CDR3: TGCGCCAGCAGTGAGTCGAAGGCTAGCGGTAAAAATGAGCAGTTCTTC. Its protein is CASSESKASGKNEQFF.

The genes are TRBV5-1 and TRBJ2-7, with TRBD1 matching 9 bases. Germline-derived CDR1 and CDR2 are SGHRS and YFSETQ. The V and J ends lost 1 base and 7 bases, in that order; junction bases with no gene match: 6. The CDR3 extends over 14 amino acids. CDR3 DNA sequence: TGCGCCAGCAGCTTGTCCACAGGGGGCACAGAGCAGTACTTC. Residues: CASSLSTGGTEQYF.

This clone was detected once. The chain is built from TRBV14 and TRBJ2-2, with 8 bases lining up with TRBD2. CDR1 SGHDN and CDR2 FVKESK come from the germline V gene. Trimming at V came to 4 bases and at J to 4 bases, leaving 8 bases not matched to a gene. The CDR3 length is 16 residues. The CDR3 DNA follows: TGTGCCAGCAGCCCGGGTACTAGCGGCCGCACCGGGGAGCTGTTTTTT. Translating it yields CASSPGTSGRTGELFF.

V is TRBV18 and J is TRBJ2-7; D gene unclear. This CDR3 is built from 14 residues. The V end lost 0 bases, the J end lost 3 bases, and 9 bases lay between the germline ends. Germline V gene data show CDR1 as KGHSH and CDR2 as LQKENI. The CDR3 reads CASSPPSSIYEQYF. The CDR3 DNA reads TGTGCCAGCTCACCACCGTCGAGTATCTACGAGCAGTACTTC. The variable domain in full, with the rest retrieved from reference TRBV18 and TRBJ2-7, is NAGVMQNPRHLVRRRGQEARLRCSPMKGHSHVYWYRQLPEEGLKFMVYLQKENIIDESGMPKERFSAEFPKEGPSILRIQQVVRGDSAAYFCASSPPSSIYEQYFGPGTRLTVT.

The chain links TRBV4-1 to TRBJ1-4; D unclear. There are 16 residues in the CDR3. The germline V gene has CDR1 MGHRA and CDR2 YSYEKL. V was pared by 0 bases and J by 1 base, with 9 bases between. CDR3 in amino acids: CASSQEMGRTNEKLFF. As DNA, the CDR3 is TGCGCCAGCAGCCAAGAGATGGGGAGAACTAATGAAAAACTGTTTTTT.

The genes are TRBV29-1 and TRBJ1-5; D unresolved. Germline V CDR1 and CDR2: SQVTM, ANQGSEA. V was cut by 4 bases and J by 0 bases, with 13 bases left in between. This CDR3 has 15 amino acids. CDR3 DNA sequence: TGCAGCGTTGGGTGGACGGCATATAGCAATCAGCCCCAGCATTTT. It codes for CSVGWTAYSNQPQHF.

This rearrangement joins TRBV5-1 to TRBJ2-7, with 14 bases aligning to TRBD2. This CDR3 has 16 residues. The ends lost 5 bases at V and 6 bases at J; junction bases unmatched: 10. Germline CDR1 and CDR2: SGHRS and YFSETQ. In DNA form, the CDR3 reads TGCGCCAGCAGTCCGGGACTAGCGGGGGCCTTCGGCGAGCAGTACTTC. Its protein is CASSPGLAGAFGEQYF.

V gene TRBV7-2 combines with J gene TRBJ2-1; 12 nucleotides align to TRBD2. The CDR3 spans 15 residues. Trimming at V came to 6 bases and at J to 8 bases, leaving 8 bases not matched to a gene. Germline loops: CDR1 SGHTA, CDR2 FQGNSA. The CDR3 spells CASSLAGGNWDEQFF. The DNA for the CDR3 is TGTGCCAGCAGTCTAGCGGGGGGGAACTGGGATGAGCAGTTCTTC.

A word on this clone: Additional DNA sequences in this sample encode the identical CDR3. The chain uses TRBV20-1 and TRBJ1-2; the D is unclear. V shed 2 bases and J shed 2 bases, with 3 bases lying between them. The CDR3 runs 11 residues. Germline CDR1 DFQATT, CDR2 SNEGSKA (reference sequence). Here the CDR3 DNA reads TGCAGTGCTAGACAGAACTATGGCTACACCTTC. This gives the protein CSARQNYGYTF.

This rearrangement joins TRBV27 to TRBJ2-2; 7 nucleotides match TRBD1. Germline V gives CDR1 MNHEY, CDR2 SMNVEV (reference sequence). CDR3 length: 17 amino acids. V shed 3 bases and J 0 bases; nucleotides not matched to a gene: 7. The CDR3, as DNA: TGTGCCAGCAGTTTTCCGGACAGGAATACGAACACCGGGGAGCTGTTTTTT. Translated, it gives CASSFPDRNTNTGELFF.

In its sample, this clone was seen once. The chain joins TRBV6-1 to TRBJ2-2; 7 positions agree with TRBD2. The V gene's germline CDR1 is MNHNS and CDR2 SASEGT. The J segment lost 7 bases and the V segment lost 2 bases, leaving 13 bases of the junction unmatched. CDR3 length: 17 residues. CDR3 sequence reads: CASSELADPRVGGELFF. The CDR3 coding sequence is TGTGCCAGCAGTGAACTAGCGGATCCCAGAGTTGGCGGGGAGCTGTTTTTT.

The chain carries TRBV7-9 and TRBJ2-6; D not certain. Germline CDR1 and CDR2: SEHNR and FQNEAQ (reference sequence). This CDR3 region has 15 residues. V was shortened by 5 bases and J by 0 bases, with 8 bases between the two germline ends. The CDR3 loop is CASSPRSSGANVLTF. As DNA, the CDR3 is TGTGCCAGCAGCCCTCGCAGCTCTGGGGCCAACGTCCTGACTTTC.

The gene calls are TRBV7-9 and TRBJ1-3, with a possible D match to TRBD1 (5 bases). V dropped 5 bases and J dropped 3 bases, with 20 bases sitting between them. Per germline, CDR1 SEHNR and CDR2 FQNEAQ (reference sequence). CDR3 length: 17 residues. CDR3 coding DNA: TGTGCCAGCAGCCCTACCCTACGGCTGAGGGGTGGAAACACCATATATTTT. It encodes CASSPTLRLRGGNTIYF.

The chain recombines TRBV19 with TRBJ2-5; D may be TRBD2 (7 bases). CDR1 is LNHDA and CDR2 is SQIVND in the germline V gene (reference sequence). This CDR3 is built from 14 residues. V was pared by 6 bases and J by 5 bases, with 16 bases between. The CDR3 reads CASRRSGGRETQYF. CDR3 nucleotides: TGTGCCAGTAGACGGTCCGGGGGGCGGGAGACCCAGTACTTC.

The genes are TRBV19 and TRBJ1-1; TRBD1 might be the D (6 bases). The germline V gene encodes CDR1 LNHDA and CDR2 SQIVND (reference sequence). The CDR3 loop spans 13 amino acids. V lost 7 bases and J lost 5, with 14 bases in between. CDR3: CASNQGLGTEAFF. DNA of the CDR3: TGTGCCAGTAACCAGGGGTTAGGGACTGAAGCTTTCTTT.

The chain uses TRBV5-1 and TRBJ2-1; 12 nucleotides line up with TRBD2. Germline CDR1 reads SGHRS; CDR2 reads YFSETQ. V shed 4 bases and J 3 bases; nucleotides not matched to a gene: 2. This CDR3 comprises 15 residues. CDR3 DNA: TGCGCCAGCAGCACGACTAGCGGGGGCTACAATGAGCAGTTCTTC. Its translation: CASSTTSGGYNEQFF.

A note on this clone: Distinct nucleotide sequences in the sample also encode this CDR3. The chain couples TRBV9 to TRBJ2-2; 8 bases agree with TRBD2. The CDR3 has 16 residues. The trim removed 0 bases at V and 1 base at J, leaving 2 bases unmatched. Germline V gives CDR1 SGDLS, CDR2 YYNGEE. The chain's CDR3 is CASSVASGRNTGELFF. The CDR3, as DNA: TGTGCCAGCAGCGTAGCCAGCGGGAGGAACACCGGGGAGCTGTTTTTT. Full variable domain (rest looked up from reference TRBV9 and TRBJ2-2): DSGVTQTPKHLITATGQRVTLRCSPRSGDLSVYWYQQSLDQGLQFLIQYYNGEERAKGNILERFSAQQFPDLHSELNLSSLELGDSALYFCASSVASGRNTGELFFGEGSRLTVL.